These 20 T cell receptor beta chains share one sample of origin, sequenced in a study of T cell responses to AZD1222 COVID-19 vaccine. Assay: immunoSEQ multiplex PCR; the TCRdb copy retains only in-frame clones and omits some. The sample gives 80,000 to 100,000 clones, around 85% of which show up once; roughly 6.3% is in the top ten. Sequencing was performed on peripheral blood, taken on day 0 of AZD1222 vaccination. Receptor source: an adult in good health.

The genes are TRBV4-2 and TRBJ1-2, with a tentative D call TRBD1 (6 bases). Germline loops: CDR1 LGHNA, CDR2 YNFKEQ. V lost 1 base and J 4 bases, leaving 10 bases between the germline ends. There are 14 residues in the CDR3. The DNA of the CDR3 is TGTGCCAGCAGCCAAGGTACAGGGTTCTATGGCTACACCTTC. Translation gives CASSQGTGFYGYTF.

The gene calls are TRBV18 and TRBJ1-2; D is perhaps TRBD1 (5 bases). The CDR3 consists of 15 residues. Germline V CDR1 and CDR2: KGHSH, LQKENI. V lost 1 base and J lost 0, with 9 bases in between. CDR3 coding DNA: TGTGCCAGCTCACCACAGGGGCTAGCTAACTATGGCTACACCTTC. Protein: CASSPQGLANYGYTF. The full variable domain, rest sourced from reference TRBV18 and TRBJ1-2, is NAGVMQNPRHLVRRRGQEARLRCSPMKGHSHVYWYRQLPEEGLKFMVYLQKENIIDESGMPKERFSAEFPKEGPSILRIQQVVRGDSAAYFCASSPQGLANYGYTFGSGTRLTVV.

The chain uses TRBV12-3 or TRBV12-4 and TRBJ1-2; D gene uncertain. The CDR3 loop spans 13 amino acids. V was trimmed by 1 base and J by 2 bases, leaving 5 bases between them. Here the CDR3 DNA reads TGTGCCAGCAGTTTAGGGCGGAACTATGGCTACACCTTC. Amino acids: CASSLGRNYGYTF.

CDR3 coding DNA: TGTGCCAGCAGCTTGGGACAGGGGGGAAACTCCTACGAGCAGTACTTC. As protein: CASSLGQGGNSYEQYF. This sequence joins TRBV5-4 and TRBJ2-7; TRBD1 matches 9 bases. From germline, CDR1 is SGHNT and CDR2 YYREEE (reference sequence). This CDR3 contains 16 residues. Trimming removed 0 bases from V and 0 bases from J; junction bases left unmatched: 4.

This chain links TRBV5-1 with TRBJ2-1; 7 nucleotides match TRBD2. Trimming at V came to 5 bases and at J to 3 bases, leaving 8 bases not matched to a gene. This CDR3 spans 15 amino acids. Germline V CDR1 and CDR2: SGHRS, YFSETQ. CDR3 amino acids: CASSQEGLRYNEQFF. CDR3 nucleotides: TGCGCCAGCAGTCAAGAGGGACTACGCTACAATGAGCAGTTCTTC. Based on the CDR3 plus reference TRBV5-1 and TRBJ2-1, the full variable domain is KAGVTQTPRYLIKTRGQQVTLSCSPISGHRSVSWYQQTPGQGLQFLFEYFSETQRNKGNFPGRFSGRQFSNSRSEMNVSTLELGDSALYLCASSQEGLRYNEQFFGPGTRLTVL.

The sample holds a few counts of this clone. V usage is TRBV5-4 and J usage is TRBJ2-7, with 10 nucleotides matching TRBD2. The CDR3 is made up of 15 amino acids. The V gene end was trimmed by 0 bases and the J gene end by 4 bases; junction bases not matched to a gene: 4. Germline lookup yields CDR1 SGHNT and CDR2 YYREEE (reference sequence). The CDR3 sequence: CASSLGLAGLYEQYF. CDR3 sequence (DNA): TGTGCCAGCAGCTTGGGACTAGCGGGTTTGTACGAGCAGTACTTC.

The chain couples TRBV6-5 to TRBJ2-7, with 7 bases lining up with TRBD1. The J segment lost 7 bases and the V segment lost 2 bases, leaving 14 bases of the junction unmatched. CDR3 size: 16 residues. CDR1 is MNHEY, CDR2 SVGAGI, per germline. DNA for the CDR3: TGTGCCAGCAGTTACCTGCCAGGGGGAAGACAGTGGGAGCAGTACTTC. It specifies CASSYLPGGRQWEQYF.

The V gene is TRBV7-9, the J gene TRBJ1-2; D not resolved. Germline lookup yields CDR1 SEHNR and CDR2 FQNEAQ (reference sequence). The CDR3 has 14 residues. V gave up 5 bases and J gave up 5 bases, with 15 bases separating them. The CDR3 spells CASSITGPSYGYTF. CDR3 nucleotide sequence: TGTGCCAGCAGCATCACCGGGCCTTCTTATGGCTACACCTTC.

V is TRBV5-1 and J is TRBJ2-1; D may correspond to TRBD1 or TRBD2 (5 bases each). The V end was cut by 3 bases, the J end by 3 bases, with 10 bases between. Germline loops: CDR1 SGHRS, CDR2 YFSETQ. The CDR3 covers 14 residues. CDR3 region: CASSSRDGYNEQFF. In nucleotides, the CDR3 is TGCGCCAGCAGCTCACGGGACGGCTACAATGAGCAGTTCTTC.

The chain employs TRBV14 and TRBJ2-7; D is unclear. Trimming left V 0 bases short and J 9 bases short, with 12 bases between. This CDR3 has 13 residues. CDR1 and CDR2 from the germline V gene are SGHDN and FVKESK. This chain's CDR3 is CASSQDPVQRQYF. As DNA, the CDR3 is TGTGCCAGCAGCCAAGATCCTGTGCAACGGCAGTACTTC.

This chain uses TRBV7-8 with TRBJ1-4, with 7 bases identical to TRBD1. Per the germline V gene, CDR1 is SGHVS and CDR2 is FQNEAQ. The junction had 8 bases not matched to a gene; V was cut back by 1 base and J by 0 bases. The CDR3 is 18 residues long. The CDR3 nucleotides read TGTGCCAGCAGCTTAGGACAGAGGGGGCGTTCAACTAATGAAAAACTGTTTTTT. Protein product: CASSLGQRGRSTNEKLFF.

This sequence joins TRBV14 and TRBJ2-1; D is unresolved. Germline CDR1 SGHDN, CDR2 FVKESK. This CDR3 has 14 residues. Trimming left V 2 bases short and J 1 base short, with 6 bases between. CDR3: CASSQQFSYNEQFF. CDR3 DNA: TGTGCCAGCAGCCAACAGTTTTCCTACAATGAGCAGTTCTTC.

The CDR3 is CASSVGGSQYASPLHF. The CDR3 coding sequence is TGTGCCAGCAGCGTAGGGGGCAGTCAGTACGCATCACCCCTCCACTTT. The J gene is TRBJ1-6, the V gene TRBV9; tentatively, D is TRBD1 (5 bases). CDR1 SGDLS and CDR2 YYNGEE come from the germline V gene. V was trimmed by 0 bases and J by 10 bases, leaving 17 bases between them. This CDR3 has 16 amino acids.

The chain employs TRBV30 and TRBJ1-4; 8 bases fit TRBD1. The trim removed 3 bases at V and 4 bases at J, leaving 7 bases unmatched. Germline loops: CDR1 GTSNPN, CDR2 SVGIG (reference sequence). This CDR3 has 15 amino acids. The CDR3 sequence is CAWSAWTGRNEKLFF. The CDR3 region has the DNA TGTGCCTGGAGCGCTTGGACAGGGCGTAATGAAAAACTGTTTTTT.

The chain uses TRBV5-1 and TRBJ2-2; TRBD2 matches 11 bases. The V segment lost 4 bases and the J segment 6 bases; nucleotides outside the gene matches: 5. This CDR3 contains 15 residues. The germline V gene has CDR1 SGHRS and CDR2 YFSETQ. CDR3 bases: TGCGCCAGCAGCCTGGGGGGACTAGCGGCCGGGGAGCTGTTTTTT. Translated, it gives CASSLGGLAAGELFF. The entire variable domain, with the rest obtained from reference TRBV5-1 and TRBJ2-2, is as follows: KAGVTQTPRYLIKTRGQQVTLSCSPISGHRSVSWYQQTPGQGLQFLFEYFSETQRNKGNFPGRFSGRQFSNSRSEMNVSTLELGDSALYLCASSLGGLAAGELFFGEGSRLTVL.

This chain links TRBV5-4 with TRBJ2-1; D ambiguous. Germline V gives CDR1 SGHNT, CDR2 YYREEE (reference sequence). The CDR3 totals 12 residues. Trimming removed 4 bases from V and 9 bases from J, with 11 bases in between. CDR3 in amino acids: CASSVDSVEQFF. CDR3 DNA: TGTGCCAGCAGCGTTGACTCAGTTGAGCAGTTCTTC.

The V call is TRBV7-8, the J call TRBJ2-7; 8 nucleotides align to TRBD2. Germline lookup yields CDR1 SGHVS and CDR2 FQNEAQ. The CDR3 contains 16 residues. V shed 2 bases, J shed 4 bases, and the junction held 10 bases outside the gene matches. The CDR3 here is CASSLLTGGFTYEQYF. The CDR3 coding sequence is TGTGCCAGCAGCTTACTAACGGGGGGGTTTACATACGAGCAGTACTTC.

The chain combines TRBV6-5 with TRBJ1-2, with 7 bases fitting TRBD1. Germline CDR1 reads MNHEY; CDR2 reads SVGAGI. V gave up 6 bases and J gave up 3 bases; unmatched junction bases: 7. The CDR3 is 14 amino acids. CDR3 region: CASRDRDSYYGYTF. In nucleotides, the CDR3 is TGTGCCAGCAGAGACCGGGACAGTTACTATGGCTACACCTTC.

The rearrangement joins TRBV10-3 to TRBJ2-7, with 11 bases aligning to TRBD2. This CDR3 has 16 residues. From germline, CDR1 is ENHRY and CDR2 SYGVKD. V lost 4 bases, J lost 7 bases, and 12 bases stayed unmatched. The CDR3 region has the DNA TGTGCCATCAGTGCCCCTATTAGCGGGAGGGCGTGGGAGCAGTACTTC. Amino acid sequence: CAISAPISGRAWEQYF.

The chain recombines TRBV6-5 with TRBJ2-3; D tentatively fits TRBD1 or TRBD2 (5 bases each). CDR1 and CDR2 (germline): MNHEY, SVGAGI. Trimming left V 0 bases short and J 8 bases short, with 18 bases between. The CDR3 extends over 16 amino acids. The CDR3: CASSYSRGITHTTQYF. Here the CDR3 DNA reads TGTGCCAGCAGTTACTCGAGGGGTATAACCCATACTACGCAGTATTTT.